This record covers a single T cell receptor beta chain. Antigen unknown. TCRdb reanalysed the RT-PCR reads using MiXCR and keeps one entry per CDR3 protein. The table records about 480,000 distinct CDR3 sequences, 9.5% to 13% of them present only once. This CDR3 spans 15 amino acids. Trimming took 0 bases from V and 5 from J, leaving 11 bases between them. Per the germline V gene, CDR1 is LGHNA and CDR2 is YSLEER. This entry comes from a study of response to subunit inactivated influenza vaccine. Study observations and caveats: Only a handful of new T cells, the authors suggested, are recruited with each seasonal influenza vaccination.

This chain joins TRBV4-3 and TRBJ2-4, with D uncertain. The source of this sequence is a man aged 50-59 years who received an inactivated influenza vaccine. The specimen was PBMCs from blood, collected about 6 weeks after vaccination. The CDR3 loop is CASSQDRSRENIQYF. The CDR3 nucleotides are TGCGCCAGCAGCCAAGACCGGAGTCGGGAAAACATTCAGTACTTC.